This T cell receptor (beta chain) was found in a study of patients and donors after allogeneic stem cell transplantation. TCRdb independently ran MiXCR on the RT-PCR reads; one entry per CDR3 protein. The table shows about a million distinct CDR3 sequences, with roughly 18% occurring only once. The sequence was collected from a human donor who was either an allogeneic HSCT recipient or a stem cell or donor lymphocyte infusion donor (not recorded which). It is not recorded whose cells these are; they may come from a transplant donor. The sequenced sample was blood, either unsorted or a sorted T cell fraction (not recorded which).

In DNA, the CDR3 is TGTGCCAGCAGCTTCCCGGTTAGGGGAGAGACCCAGTACTTC. Translated: CASSFPVRGETQYF. The chain is built from TRBV7-8 and TRBJ2-5, with a weak D call TRBD1 (5 bases). V shed 3 bases and J shed 4 bases, with 12 bases lying between them. Germline V CDR1 and CDR2: SGHVS, FQNEAQ. The CDR3 runs 14 residues.